A selection of T cell receptor beta chains follows, all from one sample in a study of shared clonotypes between healthy human individuals. Data came from immunoSEQ multiplex PCR; TCRdb stores just in-frame clones and leaves some out. In the table there are some 1 million clones, roughly 75% of which are singletons. The source material was memory CD4+ T cells sorted from blood. The source is a man between 18 and 35 years old in good health. Each CDR3 is given without its conserved first and last residue. The order of the fields is CDR3 protein, J gene, V gene.

CDR3: ASSPKGATGGSPLH
J: TRBJ1-6
V: TRBV7-3

CDR3: AWSTGQGAGPQH
J: TRBJ1-5
V: TRBV30

CDR3: ASSHRGDSSYNEQF
J: TRBJ2-1
V: TRBV18

CDR3: ASTTGSSGANVLT
J: TRBJ2-6
V: TRBV10-3

CDR3: ASSEGQGRYGYT
J: TRBJ1-2
V: TRBV28

CDR3: ASSLAGLTSYEQY
J: TRBJ2-7
V: TRBV28

CDR3: ASRTDGQPNSPLH
J: TRBJ1-6
V: TRBV12-5

CDR3: ASSPRTSGSTDTQY
J: TRBJ2-3
V: TRBV19

CDR3: ASSLQETGGWSSYNEQF
J: TRBJ2-1
V: TRBV9

CDR3: ASSYRQGSSYEQY
J: TRBJ2-7
V: TRBV6-5